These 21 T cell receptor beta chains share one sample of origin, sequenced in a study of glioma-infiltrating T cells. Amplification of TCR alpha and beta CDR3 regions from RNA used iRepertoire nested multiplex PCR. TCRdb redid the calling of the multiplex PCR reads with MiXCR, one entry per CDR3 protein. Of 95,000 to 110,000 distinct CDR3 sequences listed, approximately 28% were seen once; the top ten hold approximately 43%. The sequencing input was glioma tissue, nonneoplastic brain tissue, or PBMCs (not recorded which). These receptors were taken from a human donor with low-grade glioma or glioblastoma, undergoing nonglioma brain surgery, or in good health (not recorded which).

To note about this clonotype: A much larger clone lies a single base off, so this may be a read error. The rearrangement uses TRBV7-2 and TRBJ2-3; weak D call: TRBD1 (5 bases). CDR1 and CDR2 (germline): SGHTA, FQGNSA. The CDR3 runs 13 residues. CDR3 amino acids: CASRGVGTYTQYF. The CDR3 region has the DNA TGTGCCAGCAGAGGGGTGGGCACATATACGCAGTATTTT.

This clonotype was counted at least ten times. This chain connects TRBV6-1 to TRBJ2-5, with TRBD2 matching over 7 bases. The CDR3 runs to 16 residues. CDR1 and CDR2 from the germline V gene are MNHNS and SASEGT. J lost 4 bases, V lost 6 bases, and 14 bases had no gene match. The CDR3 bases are TGTGCCAGCAGCACTGAATTCCGGGGGGAAGGAGAGACCCAGTACTTC. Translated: CASSTEFRGEGETQYF.

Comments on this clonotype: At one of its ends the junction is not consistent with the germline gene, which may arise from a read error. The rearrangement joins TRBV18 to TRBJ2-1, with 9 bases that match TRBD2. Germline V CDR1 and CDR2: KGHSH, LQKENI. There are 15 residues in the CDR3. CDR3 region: CAISPRSSGDNEQFF. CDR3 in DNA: TGTGCCATCTCACCAAGGTCTAGCGGGGACAATGAGCAGTTCTTC.

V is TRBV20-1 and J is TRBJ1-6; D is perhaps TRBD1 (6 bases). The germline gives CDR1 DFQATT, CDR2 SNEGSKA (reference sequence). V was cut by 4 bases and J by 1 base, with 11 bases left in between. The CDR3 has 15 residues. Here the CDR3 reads CSAKSGASYNSPLHF. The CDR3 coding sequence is TGCAGTGCTAAGTCGGGGGCGTCCTATAATTCACCCCTCCACTTT.

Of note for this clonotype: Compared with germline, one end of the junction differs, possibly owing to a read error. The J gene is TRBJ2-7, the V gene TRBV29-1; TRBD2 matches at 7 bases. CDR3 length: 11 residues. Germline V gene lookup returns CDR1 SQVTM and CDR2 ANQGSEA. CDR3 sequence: CSAGRDYQQYF. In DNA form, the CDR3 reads TGCAGCGCTGGGAGGGACTACCAGCAGTACTTC.

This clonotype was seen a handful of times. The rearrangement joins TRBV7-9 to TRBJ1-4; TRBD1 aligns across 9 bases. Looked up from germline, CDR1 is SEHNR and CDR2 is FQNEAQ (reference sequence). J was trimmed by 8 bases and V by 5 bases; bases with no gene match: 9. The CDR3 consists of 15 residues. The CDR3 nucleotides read TGTGCCAGCAGCCTCCAGGGACAGGGAGGCGAAAAACTGTTTTTT. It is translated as CASSLQGQGGEKLFF.

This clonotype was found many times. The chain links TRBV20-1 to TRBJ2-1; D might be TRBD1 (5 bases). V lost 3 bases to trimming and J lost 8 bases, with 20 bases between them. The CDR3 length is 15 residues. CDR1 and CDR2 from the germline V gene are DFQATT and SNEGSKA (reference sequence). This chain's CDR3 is CSARETQGLVDEQFF. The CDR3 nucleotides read TGCAGTGCTAGGGAAACCCAGGGTTTGGTGGATGAGCAGTTCTTC.

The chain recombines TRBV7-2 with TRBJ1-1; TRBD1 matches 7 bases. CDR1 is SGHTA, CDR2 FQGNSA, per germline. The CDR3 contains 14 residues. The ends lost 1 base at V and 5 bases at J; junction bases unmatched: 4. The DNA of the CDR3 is TGTGCCAGCAGCTTAGGCGGGACAGTGACTGAAGCTTTCTTT. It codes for CASSLGGTVTEAFF. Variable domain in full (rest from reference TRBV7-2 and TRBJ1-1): GAGVSQSPSNKVTEKGKDVELRCDPISGHTALYWYRQSLGQGLEFLIYFQGNSAPDKSGLPSDRFSAERTGGSVSTLTIQRTQQEDSAVYLCASSLGGTVTEAFFGQGTRLTVV.

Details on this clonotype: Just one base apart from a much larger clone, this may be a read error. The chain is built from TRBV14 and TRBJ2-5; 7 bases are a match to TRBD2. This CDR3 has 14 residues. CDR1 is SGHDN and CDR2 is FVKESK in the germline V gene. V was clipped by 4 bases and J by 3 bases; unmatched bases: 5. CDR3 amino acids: CASSPFSGEETQYF. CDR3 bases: TGTGCCAGCAGCCCATTCAGCGGGGAAGAGACCCAGTACTTC.

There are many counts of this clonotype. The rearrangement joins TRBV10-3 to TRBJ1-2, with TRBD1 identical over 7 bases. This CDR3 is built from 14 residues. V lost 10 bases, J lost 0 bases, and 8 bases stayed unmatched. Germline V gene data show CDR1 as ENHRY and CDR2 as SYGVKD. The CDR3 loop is CATKPTGTNYGYTF. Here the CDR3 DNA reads TGTGCCACCAAACCGACAGGGACTAACTATGGCTACACCTTC.

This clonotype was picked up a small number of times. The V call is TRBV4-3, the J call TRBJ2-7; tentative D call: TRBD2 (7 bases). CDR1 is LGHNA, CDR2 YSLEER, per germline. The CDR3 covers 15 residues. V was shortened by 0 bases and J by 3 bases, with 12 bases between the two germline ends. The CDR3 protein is CASSQDRGGNYEQYF. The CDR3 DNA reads TGCGCCAGCAGCCAAGATAGGGGGGGCAACTACGAGCAGTACTTC.

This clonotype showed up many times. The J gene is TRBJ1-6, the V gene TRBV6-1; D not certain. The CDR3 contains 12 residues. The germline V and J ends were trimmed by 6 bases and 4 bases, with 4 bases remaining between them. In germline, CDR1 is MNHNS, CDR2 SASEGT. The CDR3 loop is CASSLYNSPLHF. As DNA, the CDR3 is TGTGCCAGCAGCCTATATAATTCACCCCTCCACTTT.

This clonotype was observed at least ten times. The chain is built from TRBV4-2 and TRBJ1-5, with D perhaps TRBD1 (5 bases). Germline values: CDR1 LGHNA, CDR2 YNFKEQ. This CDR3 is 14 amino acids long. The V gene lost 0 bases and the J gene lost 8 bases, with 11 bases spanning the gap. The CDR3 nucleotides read TGTGCCAGCAGCCAAGAGGGGCCCTCCGAGCCCCAGCATTTT. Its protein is CASSQEGPSEPQHF.

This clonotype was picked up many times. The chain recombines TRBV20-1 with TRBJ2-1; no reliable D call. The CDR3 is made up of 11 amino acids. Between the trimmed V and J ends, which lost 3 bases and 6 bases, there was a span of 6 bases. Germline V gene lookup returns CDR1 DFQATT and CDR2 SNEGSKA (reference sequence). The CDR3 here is CSASIVNEQFF. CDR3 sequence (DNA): TGCAGTGCTAGTATAGTCAATGAGCAGTTCTTC.

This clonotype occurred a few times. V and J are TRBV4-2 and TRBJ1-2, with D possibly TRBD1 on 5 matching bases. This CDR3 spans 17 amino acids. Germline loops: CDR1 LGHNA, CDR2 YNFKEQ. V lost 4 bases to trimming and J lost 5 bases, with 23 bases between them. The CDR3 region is CASSLEVAAGTDYGYTF. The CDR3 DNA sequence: TGTGCCAGCAGCCTAGAGGTGGCGGCAGGGACGGATTATGGCTACACCTTC.

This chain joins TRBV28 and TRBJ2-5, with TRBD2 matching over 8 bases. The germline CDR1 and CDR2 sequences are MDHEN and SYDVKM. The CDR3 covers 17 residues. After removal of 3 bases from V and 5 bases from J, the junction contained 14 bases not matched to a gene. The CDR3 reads CASSFRTSWEGEETQYF. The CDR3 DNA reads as TGTGCCAGCAGTTTCCGGACTAGCTGGGAGGGGGAGGAGACCCAGTACTTC.

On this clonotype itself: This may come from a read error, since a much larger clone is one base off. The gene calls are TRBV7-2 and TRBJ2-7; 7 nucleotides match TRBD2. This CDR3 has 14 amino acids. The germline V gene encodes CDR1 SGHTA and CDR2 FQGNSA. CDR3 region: CASTRTRDNYERYF. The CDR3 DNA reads TGTGCCAGCACGCGGACTAGAGACAACTACGAGCGGTACTTC.

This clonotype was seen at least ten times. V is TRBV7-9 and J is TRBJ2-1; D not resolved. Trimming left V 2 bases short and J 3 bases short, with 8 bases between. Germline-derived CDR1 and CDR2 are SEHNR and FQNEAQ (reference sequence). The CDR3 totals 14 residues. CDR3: CASSLRQDYNEQFF. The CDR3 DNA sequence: TGTGCCAGCAGCTTAAGGCAGGACTACAATGAGCAGTTCTTC.

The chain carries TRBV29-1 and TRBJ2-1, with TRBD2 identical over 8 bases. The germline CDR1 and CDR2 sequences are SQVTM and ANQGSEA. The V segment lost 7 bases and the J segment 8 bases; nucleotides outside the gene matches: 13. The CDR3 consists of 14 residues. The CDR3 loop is CSGRTGGSADEQFF. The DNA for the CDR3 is TGCAGCGGCAGAACGGGGGGGTCGGCAGATGAGCAGTTCTTC.

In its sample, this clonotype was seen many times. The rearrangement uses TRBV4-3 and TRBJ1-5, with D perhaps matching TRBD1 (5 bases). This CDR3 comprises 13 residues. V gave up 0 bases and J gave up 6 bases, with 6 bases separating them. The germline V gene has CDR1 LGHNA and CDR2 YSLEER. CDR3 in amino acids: CASSQDQGQPQHF. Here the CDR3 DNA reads TGCGCCAGCAGCCAAGATCAGGGTCAGCCCCAGCATTTT.

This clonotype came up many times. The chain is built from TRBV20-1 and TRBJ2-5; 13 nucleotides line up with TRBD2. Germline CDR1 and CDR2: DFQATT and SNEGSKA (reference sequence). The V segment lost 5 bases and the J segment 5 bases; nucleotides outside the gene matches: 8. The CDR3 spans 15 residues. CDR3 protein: CSASTSGGAEETQYF. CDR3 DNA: TGCAGTGCTTCAACTAGCGGGGGGGCAGAGGAGACCCAGTACTTC.